Listed below are T cell receptor beta chains from one sample, sequenced in a study of blood T cell repertoires in COVID-19. Libraries were prepared by immunoSEQ multiplex PCR; TCRdb keeps only in-frame clonotypes and omits some of them. This table holds 150,000 to 200,000 clones, 65% to 85% found once. Sequenced input: peripheral blood. The source of these receptors is a woman between 65 and 79 years old who had recovered from COVID-19. The CDR3 runs from the conserved cysteine through the conserved F or W. The D gene is left open where the match is weak. Only part of the rows carry a size: once, few, many, or a class if the clone is expanded.

cdr3_length,j_call,v_call,clone_size,d_call,cdr3_aa,cdr3_nt
17,TRBJ1-6,TRBV13,NA,NA,CASSLRWLGQGNSPLHF,TGTGCCAGCAGCTTAAGGTGGTTGGGGCAGGGGAATTCACCCCTCCACTTT
16,TRBJ2-1,TRBV9,NA,TRBD2,CASSLGGTPTYNEQFF,TGTGCCAGCTCCCTCGGGGGGACGCCCACCTACAATGAGCAGTTCTTC
16,TRBJ2-5,TRBV19,NA,TRBD1,CASTPRGGRGPETQYF,TGTGCCAGTACCCCGCGGGGTGGCAGGGGGCCAGAGACCCAGTACTTC
14,TRBJ1-4,TRBV7-2,NA,NA,CASSLWRATEKLFF,TGTGCCAGCAGCTTATGGCGGGCGACAGAAAAACTGTTTTTT
14,TRBJ1-1,TRBV2,once,NA,CASSAQGFGREAFF,TGTGCCAGCAGTGCGCAGGGGTTCGGAAGGGAAGCTTTCTTT
15,TRBJ2-3,TRBV9,NA,TRBD1,CASSRGTGTTDTQYF,TGTGCCAGCAGCAGGGGGACAGGAACCACAGATACGCAGTATTTT
15,TRBJ1-4,TRBV9,NA,NA,CASSPRGGTSEKLFF,TGTGCCAGCAGCCCCCGGGGAGGGACGAGTGAAAAACTGTTTTTT
15,TRBJ1-5,TRBV9,NA,NA,CASSGGQGIGQPQHF,TGTGCCAGCAGCGGGGGCCAGGGGATCGGGCAGCCCCAGCATTTT
9,TRBJ2-1,TRBV5-3,NA,NA,CARSLRQFF,TGTGCCAGAAGCTTGCGGCAGTTCTTC
16,TRBJ1-2,TRBV9,NA,NA,CASSVGPGVGRYGYTF,TGTGCCAGCAGCGTGGGTCCCGGGGTAGGCCGCTATGGCTACACCTTC
16,TRBJ2-1,TRBV27,NA,TRBD2,CASRWTSGSPGYEQFF,TGTGCCAGCAGGTGGACTAGCGGGAGCCCGGGCTATGAGCAGTTCTTC
12,TRBJ1-1,TRBV30,NA,NA,CAAGWGETEAFF,TGTGCCGCGGGGTGGGGGGAAACTGAAGCTTTCTTT
13,TRBJ1-5,TRBV6-5,NA,NA,CASRGQGWQPQHF,TGTGCCAGCAGGGGGCAGGGCTGGCAGCCCCAGCATTTT
18,TRBJ2-3,TRBV5-1,once,TRBD2,CASSTRTSGSQSTDTQYF,TGCGCCAGCAGCACAAGGACTAGCGGGAGCCAAAGCACAGATACGCAGTATTTT
13,TRBJ2-7,TRBV5-4,NA,TRBD2,CASSPGLAGEQYF,TGTGCCAGCAGCCCTGGACTAGCGGGGGAGCAGTACTTC
13,TRBJ1-5,TRBV6-8,NA,TRBD1,CATRGGLGQPQHF,TGTGCCACCCGAGGGGGCTTGGGTCAGCCCCAGCATTTT
17,TRBJ2-7,TRBV11-2,NA,TRBD2,CASTRRLLAGGPSEQYF,TGTGCCAGCACCCGGCGGCTCCTAGCGGGAGGCCCCTCCGAGCAGTACTTC
13,TRBJ1-4,TRBV29-1,NA,NA,CSVQVAPLEKLFF,TGCAGCGTCCAAGTGGCTCCCCTTGAAAAACTGTTTTTT
13,TRBJ1-3,TRBV27,NA,NA,CASSFSGGNTIYF,TGTGCCAGCAGTTTTTCAGGTGGAAACACCATATATTTT
16,TRBJ2-1,TRBV3-1/TRBV3-2,once,NA,CASSHTAESSYNEQFF,TGTGCCAGCAGCCATACAGCGGAGAGCTCCTACAATGAGCAGTTCTTC
17,TRBJ2-1,TRBV4-3,once,TRBD2,CASSLQLAMSSYNEQFF,TGCGCCAGCAGCCTACAACTAGCGATGAGCTCCTACAATGAGCAGTTCTTC
14,TRBJ2-1,TRBV27,NA,NA,CASRGSGSYNEQFF,TGTGCCAGCCGGGGATCCGGCTCCTACAATGAGCAGTTCTTC
16,TRBJ2-2,TRBV5-4,NA,NA,CASSFWAGVNTGELFF,TGTGCCAGCAGCTTTTGGGCAGGGGTCAACACCGGGGAGCTGTTTTTT
15,TRBJ2-7,TRBV30,NA,TRBD2,CAWSLGTSGTYEQYF,TGTGCCTGGAGTTTGGGGACTAGCGGGACCTACGAGCAGTACTTC
14,TRBJ1-1,TRBV6-5,NA,TRBD1,CATPRTGPNTEAFF,TGTGCCACCCCACGGACAGGGCCGAACACTGAAGCTTTCTTT
13,TRBJ1-3,TRBV18,NA,NA,CASSGRSGNTIYF,TGTGCCAGCTCGGGGCGCTCTGGAAACACCATATATTTT
13,TRBJ1-4,TRBV12-3/TRBV12-4,NA,NA,CASTGQETEKLFF,TGTGCCAGCACAGGCCAGGAAACCGAAAAACTGTTTTTT
15,TRBJ1-6,TRBV2,NA,NA,CASRGAPGPNSPLHF,TGTGCCAGCAGAGGGGCCCCCGGCCCGAATTCACCCCTCCACTTT
12,TRBJ1-1,TRBV12-3/TRBV12-4,NA,NA,CASSLARGEAFF,TGTGCCAGCAGTTTAGCGCGAGGGGAAGCTTTCTTT
16,TRBJ2-7,TRBV7-2,NA,TRBD1,CASSRAGGQGVGEQYF,TGTGCCAGCAGCCGCGCCGGGGGACAGGGGGTTGGCGAGCAGTACTTC
14,TRBJ1-4,TRBV9,NA,TRBD1,CASSATGGFEKLFF,TGTGCCAGCAGTGCGACAGGGGGTTTTGAAAAACTGTTTTTT
16,TRBJ1-2,TRBV7-2,NA,TRBD1,CASSLVGTGGNYGYTF,TGTGCCAGCAGCTTAGTTGGGACAGGGGGCAACTATGGCTACACCTTC
16,TRBJ2-1,TRBV5-1,NA,TRBD1,CASSTVPGTGEDEQFF,TGCGCCAGCAGCACTGTCCCGGGGACAGGGGAGGATGAGCAGTTCTTC
14,TRBJ2-3,TRBV5-1,NA,NA,CASSLALERDTQYF,TGCGCCAGCAGCTTGGCTCTCGAGAGGGATACGCAGTATTTT
16,TRBJ1-2,TRBV5-4,NA,NA,CASSSPTGAESYGYTF,TGTGCCAGCAGCTCCCCCACGGGAGCCGAATCCTATGGCTACACCTTC
16,TRBJ2-1,TRBV4-1,NA,NA,CASSQDVRETHNEQFF,TGCGCCAGCAGCCAAGATGTCCGGGAGACCCACAATGAGCAGTTCTTC
16,TRBJ2-2,TRBV10-3,NA,NA,CAISVIWGRPTGELFF,TGTGCCATCAGTGTGATATGGGGGCGGCCCACCGGGGAGCTGTTTTTT
13,TRBJ2-7,TRBV29-1,NA,NA,CSVGGVLRYEQYF,TGCAGCGTTGGGGGGGTCTTACGCTACGAGCAGTACTTC
16,TRBJ2-7,TRBV5-1,NA,NA,CASSLAAGAKSYEQYF,TGCGCCAGCAGCTTGGCGGCAGGGGCGAAATCCTACGAGCAGTACTTC
13,TRBJ1-4,TRBV18,NA,TRBD1,CATSGQGGRKLFF,TGTGCCACCAGTGGGCAGGGGGGACGAAAACTGTTTTTT
15,TRBJ2-3,TRBV18,NA,NA,CASSPENLAGDTQYF,TGTGCCAGCTCACCCGAGAACCTAGCTGGGGATACGCAGTATTTT
18,TRBJ2-7,TRBV28,NA,NA,CASSLGGSAFSRFDEQYF,TGTGCCAGCAGTTTGGGGGGAAGCGCCTTCTCACGGTTCGACGAGCAGTACTTC
13,TRBJ1-1,TRBV30,NA,NA,CAWSVSWDFEAFF,TGTGCCTGGAGTGTTTCTTGGGACTTTGAAGCTTTCTTT
14,TRBJ2-1,TRBV7-3,NA,TRBD1,CASSLGTENNEQFF,TGTGCCAGCAGCCTCGGGACAGAGAACAATGAGCAGTTCTTC
15,TRBJ2-7,TRBV7-2,NA,TRBD2,CASSPRLAGAGEQYF,TGTGCCAGCAGCCCCCGACTAGCGGGAGCGGGCGAGCAGTACTTC
14,TRBJ2-3,TRBV5-1,NA,NA,CASSPRVQPDTQYF,TGCGCCAGCAGCCCCCGAGTGCAACCAGATACGCAGTATTTT
17,TRBJ2-3,TRBV5-4,NA,TRBD2,CASSGGTSGGSTDTQYF,TGTGCCAGCAGCGGGGGGACTAGCGGGGGAAGCACAGATACGCAGTATTTT
14,TRBJ1-2,TRBV7-3,once,TRBD1,CASSSQTGDYGYTF,TGTGCCAGCAGCTCCCAGACAGGGGACTATGGCTACACCTTC
15,TRBJ2-3,TRBV19,NA,TRBD2,CASRRWGGRTDTQYF,TGTGCCAGTAGGAGATGGGGGGGACGCACAGATACGCAGTATTTT
12,TRBJ1-1,TRBV7-6,once,NA,CASSIMNTEAFF,TGTGCCAGCAGTATAATGAACACTGAAGCTTTCTTT
15,TRBJ1-2,TRBV7-3,few,NA,CASSPTTDTVYGYTF,TGTGCCAGCAGCCCAACGACCGACACCGTCTATGGCTACACCTTC
15,TRBJ2-2,TRBV24-1,NA,TRBD1,CATSDPGTGGGELFF,TGTGCCACCAGTGATCCCGGGACAGGCGGCGGGGAGCTGTTTTTT
13,TRBJ1-4,TRBV11-1,NA,NA,CASSRGAKEKLFF,TGTGCCAGCAGCCGGGGGGCGAAGGAAAAACTGTTTTTT
19,TRBJ1-1,TRBV4-1,few,NA,CASSQDRLGGPRRGPEAFF,TGCGCCAGCAGCCAAGATCGCCTGGGGGGACCACGTCGCGGACCTGAAGCTTTCTTT
13,TRBJ2-5,TRBV5-5,NA,NA,CASSSGTFETQYF,TGTGCCAGCAGCTCTGGGACTTTTGAGACCCAGTACTTC
13,TRBJ1-3,TRBV5-1,once,NA,CASSPRSGNTIYF,TGCGCCAGCAGCCCCCGGTCCGGAAACACCATATATTTT
15,TRBJ1-3,TRBV19,NA,NA,CASSTRQSSGNTIYF,TGTGCCAGTAGTACGCGACAGTCCTCTGGAAACACCATATATTTT
14,TRBJ2-5,TRBV7-2,NA,TRBD2,CATTRIRGVGTQYF,TGTGCCACCACCCGGATCCGGGGGGTTGGGACCCAGTACTTC
15,TRBJ1-2,TRBV18,NA,TRBD1,CASSPPGGPLYGYTF,TGTGCCAGCTCACCTCCAGGGGGCCCACTCTATGGCTACACCTTC